Listed here is a single T cell receptor (beta chain). As yet, its antigen is unknown. Unique molecular identifiers were used in preparing the TCRbeta library. From the PCR reads, TCRdb called clonotypes with MiXCR, one entry per CDR3 protein. Of fewer than 700,000 distinct CDR3 sequences listed, over 10% are singletons. The sample comes from a study of T-cell reconstitution after alpha-beta-depleted transplantation in children. Study outcomes and limitations: T-cell counts and diversity at one year following transplant were attributed mainly to newly produced T cells. Surviving thymic progenitors and recipient T cells were the source of high TCRbeta diversity at day 60 in some patients.

CDR1 and CDR2 (germline): SGHRS, YFSETQ. Losses at the gene ends were 5 bases for V and 6 bases for J; bases not matched to a gene: 7. The CDR3 consists of 15 residues. This TCR was recovered from a male patient aged 5 to 17 who had a stem cell transplant for acute myeloid leukemia, so the T cells may come from the graft donor. Here the sequenced sample was PBMCs, mostly from graft donor cells, taken 360 days after TCRalphabeta/CD19-depleted stem cell transplant. The gene calls are TRBV5-1 and TRBJ2-1; the match to TRBD2 covers 11 bases. The CDR3 spells CASSATSGKPNEQFF. CDR3 sequence (DNA): TGCGCCAGCAGTGCGACTAGCGGGAAGCCCAATGAGCAGTTCTTC. The full variable domain, completed using reference TRBV5-1 and TRBJ2-1, is KAGVTQTPRYLIKTRGQQVTLSCSPISGHRSVSWYQQTPGQGLQFLFEYFSETQRNKGNFPGRFSGRQFSNSRSEMNVSTLELGDSALYLCASSATSGKPNEQFFGPGTRLTVL.